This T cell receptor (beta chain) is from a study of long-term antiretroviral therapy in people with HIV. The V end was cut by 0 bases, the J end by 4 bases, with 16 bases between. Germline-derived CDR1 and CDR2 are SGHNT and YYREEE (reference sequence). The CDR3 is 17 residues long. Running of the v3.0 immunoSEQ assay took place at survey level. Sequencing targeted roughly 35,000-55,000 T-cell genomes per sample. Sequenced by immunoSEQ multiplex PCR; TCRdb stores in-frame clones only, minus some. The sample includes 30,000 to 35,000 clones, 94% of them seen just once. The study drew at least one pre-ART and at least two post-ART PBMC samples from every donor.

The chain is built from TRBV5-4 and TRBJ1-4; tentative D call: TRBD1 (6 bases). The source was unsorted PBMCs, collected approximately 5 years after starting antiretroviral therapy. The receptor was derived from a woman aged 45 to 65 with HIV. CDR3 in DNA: TGTGCCAGCAGCTTGGAAAGAGGGGGTCACGATAATGAAAAACTGTTTTTT. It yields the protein CASSLERGGHDNEKLFF.